The clone carrying this T cell receptor beta chain has more than one count but fewer than ten. Its antigen is unidentified. The data were taken from a study of vaccination and CD4 T cells after COVID-19. Study-level background: Comprising six males and four females, the convalescent participants counted two Hispanic individuals among them. Overlapping peptides covering the spike proteins of SARS-CoV-2, HCoV-NL63, HCoV-OC43 and HCoV-229E were added to stimulate cells. Control cultures used a CEFX viral epitope pool, an HIV-1 Nef peptide pool, or no peptide.

Treatment specified: roughly ten-day PBMC culture with coronavirus spike peptide pools or control peptides (ViraFEST assay). The unexposed donor's CD4+ T cells were collected before the COVID-19 pandemic (2011-2018). The Oncomine TCR Beta short-read assay sequenced DNA from cultured CD4+ T cells. TCRdb re-analysed the PCR reads in MiXCR, keeping a single row per CDR3 protein. The sample consists of 7,000 to 8,500 distinct CDR3 sequences, approximately 34% of them appearing once. Trimming took off 6 bases at V and 7 bases at J, with 9 bases between the two ends. This CDR3 comprises 11 residues. Germline V gives CDR1 WNHNN, CDR2 SYGVQD (reference sequence).

Sequencing was done on a sample of CD4+ T cells from blood, cultured in vitro. The chain couples TRBV10-1 to TRBJ1-2, with D maybe TRBD1 (6 bases). The clonotype comes from a human donor in good health. For the CDR3, the DNA is TGCGCCAGCAGAGACAGGTCTGGCTACACCTTC. Residues: CASRDRSGYTF.